Below are 27 T cell receptor beta chains sequenced from a single sample in a study of T cells in Graves' hyperthyroidism and ophthalmopathy. Amplified regions were TCR beta CDR3 sequences from RNA transcripts. The HTBI primer set served for first-round RT-PCR of the TCR CDR3. MiXCR, run by TCRdb on the multiplex PCR reads, gives a single entry per CDR3 protein. The sample has over 650,000 distinct CDR3 sequences; about 17% are singletons. Sequencing was carried out using blood. These TCRs come from a man aged 18 to 29 with Graves' hyperthyroidism.

J is TRBJ1-2 and V is TRBV25-1; TRBD1 matches 7 bases. With V trimmed by 9 bases and J by 8 bases, 18 bases remained unmatched. The CDR3 length is 15 residues. Germline lookup yields CDR1 MGHDK and CDR2 SYGVNS. The CDR3 DNA reads as TGTGCCAGTCATGACTCGGACAAGGGGGCAGGGGGCTACACCTTC. Translation: CASHDSDKGAGGYTF.

The V and J genes are TRBV4-3 and TRBJ2-7; possible D gene TRBD1, 5 bases. V was shortened by 0 bases and J by 1 base, with 10 bases between the two germline ends. The germline V gene has CDR1 LGHNA and CDR2 YSLEER. This CDR3 has 15 amino acids. CDR3 sequence reads: CASSQDPDISYEQYF. CDR3 nucleotide sequence: TGCGCCAGCAGCCAAGATCCGGACATATCCTACGAGCAGTACTTC.

This clonotype was found a few times. The rearrangement uses TRBV12-3 or TRBV12-4 and TRBJ2-1; D not resolved. The CDR3 contains 16 residues. V was trimmed by 4 bases and J by 8 bases, leaving 21 bases between them. This chain's CDR3 is CASSSGLTHVGDEQFF. The CDR3 DNA sequence: TGTGCCAGCAGTTCAGGCCTTACCCACGTCGGCGATGAGCAGTTCTTC.

This clonotype was counted at least ten times. This chain links TRBV3-1 with TRBJ1-1; no clear D. V lost 1 base to trimming and J lost 4 bases, with 10 bases between them. Germline V gives CDR1 LGHDT, CDR2 YNNKEL (reference sequence). CDR3 length: 14 amino acids. CDR3 sequence: CASSQVGFGTEAFF. CDR3 nucleotide sequence: TGTGCCAGCAGCCAAGTAGGCTTCGGCACTGAAGCTTTCTTT.

This clonotype was detected many times. The chain is built from TRBV28 and TRBJ1-2, with D perhaps TRBD1 (5 bases). CDR3 length equals 13 residues. Germline V gene lookup returns CDR1 MDHEN and CDR2 SYDVKM. The V end was cut by 11 bases, the J end by 6 bases, with 19 bases between. This CDR3 is CAGGGRTLDGYTF. In nucleotides, the CDR3 is TGTGCCGGGGGTGGACGCACCCTTGATGGCTACACCTTC.

The table lists this clonotype with a count of one. This rearrangement joins TRBV12-3 or TRBV12-4 to TRBJ2-6; D gene uncertain. The CDR3 contains 15 residues. V dropped 3 bases and J dropped 4 bases, with 10 bases sitting between them. CDR3 residues: CASSFAGPGANVLTF. CDR3 bases: TGTGCCAGCAGTTTCGCCGGCCCCGGGGCCAACGTCCTGACTTTC.

This chain connects TRBV19 to TRBJ2-2; D tentatively fits TRBD1 or TRBD2 (5 bases each). Germline V gives CDR1 LNHDA, CDR2 SQIVND (reference sequence). V lost 1 base to trimming and J lost 3 bases, with 12 bases between them. CDR3 length: 16 amino acids. The CDR3 DNA follows: TGTGCCAGTAGTATAGTGAGGGGCGCGGACACCGGGGAGCTGTTTTTT. Translating gives CASSIVRGADTGELFF.

V usage is TRBV11-2 and J usage is TRBJ2-7; TRBD1 matches at 7 bases. Per germline, CDR1 SGHAT and CDR2 FQNNGV. The CDR3 spans 17 residues. The V segment lost 4 bases and the J segment 1 base; nucleotides outside the gene matches: 13. CDR3: CASSSLAGQERSYEQYF. CDR3 DNA: TGTGCCAGCAGCTCCCTAGCCGGACAGGAACGTTCCTACGAGCAGTACTTC.

This clonotype was detected only a few times. This rearrangement joins TRBV5-8 to TRBJ2-3; D call uncertain. V was shortened by 0 bases and J by 1 base, with 9 bases between the two germline ends. In germline, CDR1 is SGHTS, CDR2 YDEGEE. CDR3 length: 15 amino acids. The CDR3 is CASSLATTGTDTQYF. For the CDR3, the DNA is TGTGCCAGCAGCTTGGCAACCACGGGCACAGATACGCAGTATTTT.

This clonotype was seen many times. V is TRBV6-1 and J is TRBJ1-1, with a weak D call TRBD1 (6 bases). The V gene's germline CDR1 is MNHNS and CDR2 SASEGT. The ends were cut back, 9 bases at V and 2 bases at J, with 10 bases in the middle. There are 12 residues in the CDR3. The CDR3 here is CASWGHNTEAFF. CDR3 nucleotide sequence: TGTGCCAGTTGGGGACACAACACTGAAGCTTTCTTT.

This clonotype has a handful of counts. The chain links TRBV7-9 to TRBJ1-4, with 9 bases aligning to TRBD1. After removal of 3 bases from V and 7 bases from J, the junction contained 6 bases not matched to a gene. Germline V gene lookup returns CDR1 SEHNR and CDR2 FQNEAQ (reference sequence). CDR3 length equals 15 residues. The CDR3 DNA sequence: TGTGCCAGCAGCTTTTCGGGACAGGGTCTTGAAAAACTGTTTTTT. This encodes CASSFSGQGLEKLFF.

A few counts support this clonotype. The chain uses TRBV2 and TRBJ2-7; D tentatively reads TRBD1 or TRBD2 (5 bases each). V was cut by 4 bases and J by 0 bases, with 7 bases left in between. The length of the CDR3 is 13 residues. Germline V lookup: CDR1 SNHLY, CDR2 FYNNEI. The CDR3 is CASSVGTSYEQYF. In nucleotides, the CDR3 is TGTGCCAGCAGTGTGGGGACCTCCTACGAGCAGTACTTC.

This clonotype was picked up many times. The rearrangement links TRBV6-2 or TRBV6-3 to TRBJ2-7, with 10 bases that match TRBD2. Germline CDR1 MNHEY, CDR2 SVGEGT. The V gene end was trimmed by 2 bases and the J gene end by 6 bases; junction bases not matched to a gene: 10. There are 16 residues in the CDR3. The CDR3 protein is CASSYNLAGVKSEQYF. CDR3 DNA sequence: TGTGCCAGCAGTTACAACCTAGCGGGAGTGAAGTCCGAGCAGTACTTC.

The V call is TRBV11-2, the J call TRBJ2-7; 10 bases agree with TRBD2. Trimming at V came to 4 bases and at J to 3 bases, leaving 9 bases not matched to a gene. Germline CDR1 and CDR2: SGHAT and FQNNGV. This CDR3 contains 16 residues. This CDR3 reads CASSWSRTSGFYEQYF. The CDR3 DNA is TGTGCCAGCAGCTGGTCGCGGACTAGCGGATTCTACGAGCAGTACTTC.

This chain joins TRBV7-9 and TRBJ2-7; the match to TRBD1 covers 7 bases. Germline V gene sequence: CDR1 SEHNR, CDR2 FQNEAQ (reference sequence). V shed 2 bases and J 5 bases; nucleotides not matched to a gene: 6. The CDR3 runs 14 residues. Here the CDR3 reads CASSLQQGLHEQYF. For the CDR3, the DNA is TGTGCCAGCAGCTTACAACAGGGGTTGCACGAGCAGTACTTC. The variable domain in full, completed from reference TRBV7-9 and TRBJ2-7, reads DTGVSQNPRHKITKRGQNVTFRCDPISEHNRLYWYRQTLGQGPEFLTYFQNEAQLEKSRLLSDRFSAERPKGSFSTLEIQRTEQGDSAMYLCASSLQQGLHEQYFGPGTRLTVT.

In this sample, this clonotype turned up a few times. Here the CDR3 DNA reads TGTGCCAGTAACCCAGGGGCGGGTGTGGAAAAACTGTTTTTT. Its protein is CASNPGAGVEKLFF. The V and J genes are TRBV19 and TRBJ1-4, with D possibly matching TRBD1 (6 bases). The germline V gene encodes CDR1 LNHDA and CDR2 SQIVND (reference sequence). V lost 7 bases and J lost 8, with 17 bases in between. There are 14 residues in the CDR3.

In this sample, this clonotype turned up many times. The chain combines TRBV7-8 with TRBJ1-1; D possibly corresponds to TRBD1 (6 bases). CDR1 SGHVS and CDR2 FQNEAQ come from the germline V gene. Trimming removed 8 bases from V and 0 bases from J, with 19 bases in between. This CDR3 spans 16 amino acids. CDR3 DNA sequence: TGTGCCAGCGGCCGGGGGCAGGGTTTTCTGAACACTGAAGCTTTCTTT. Protein product: CASGRGQGFLNTEAFF.

This clonotype was detected only a few times. The rearrangement links TRBV7-3 to TRBJ1-2; TRBD1 matches 7 bases. Trimming at V came to 1 base and at J to 7 bases, leaving 0 bases not matched to a gene. Germline CDR1 and CDR2: SGHTA and FQGTGA. The CDR3 is 12 residues long. CDR3 loop: CASSLKGAGYTF. CDR3 sequence (DNA): TGTGCCAGCAGCTTAAAGGGGGCTGGCTACACCTTC.

At least ten counts were recorded for this clonotype. The rearrangement uses TRBV12-3 or TRBV12-4 and TRBJ2-1; 9 nucleotides line up with TRBD2. V was pared by 1 base and J by 6 bases, with 4 bases of the junction left unmatched. The CDR3 has 15 amino acids. The CDR3 spells CASSLGLAVSNEQFF. CDR3 nucleotide sequence: TGTGCCAGCAGTTTAGGACTAGCGGTGAGCAATGAGCAGTTCTTC.

This clonotype was seen repeatedly, ten times or more. In DNA form, the CDR3 reads TGTGCCAGCTCCCACATATCAGACGAGCAGTACTTC. It codes for CASSHISDEQYF. This sequence joins TRBV18 and TRBJ2-7; D is unclear. Trimming cost V 6 bases and J 5 bases, with 11 bases left between them. This CDR3 spans 12 amino acids. Per germline, CDR1 KGHSH and CDR2 LQKENI.

The V gene is TRBV12-3 or TRBV12-4, the J gene TRBJ1-1; D ambiguous. Trimming took off 6 bases at V and 3 bases at J, with 14 bases between the two ends. This CDR3 has 14 amino acids. The CDR3 is CASRLAGWYTEAFF. CDR3 DNA: TGTGCCAGCAGGTTGGCAGGTTGGTACACTGAAGCTTTCTTT.

V gene TRBV29-1 combines with J gene TRBJ1-5, with 11 bases identical to TRBD1. The length of the CDR3 is 14 residues. The V segment lost 6 bases and the J segment 6 bases; nucleotides outside the gene matches: 7. Germline V gene lookup returns CDR1 SQVTM and CDR2 ANQGSEA. CDR3 protein: CSVGGQGAGQPQHF. The CDR3 coding sequence is TGCAGCGTGGGAGGACAGGGGGCTGGTCAGCCCCAGCATTTT.

The chain recombines TRBV19 with TRBJ2-1; possible D gene TRBD2, 5 bases. V shed 5 bases and J shed 9 bases, with 23 bases lying between them. CDR1 LNHDA and CDR2 SQIVND come from the germline V gene (reference sequence). The CDR3 is 16 amino acids. In DNA, the CDR3 is TGTGCCAGTAGTCCCACCCTGGTCTCTCTAGAGGGTGAGCAGTTCTTC. It codes for CASSPTLVSLEGEQFF.

The sample holds many counts of this clonotype. The chain recombines TRBV28 with TRBJ2-7, with no clear D. Germline CDR1 reads MDHEN; CDR2 reads SYDVKM. The CDR3 extends over 13 amino acids. Trimming cost V 1 base and J 3 bases, with 7 bases left between them. The CDR3 protein is CASSLSSHYEQYF. The CDR3 bases are TGTGCCAGCAGTTTATCATCCCACTACGAGCAGTACTTC.

This clonotype was counted ten times or more. This sequence joins TRBV28 and TRBJ2-5; D is undetermined. Trimming cost V 5 bases and J 5 bases, with 18 bases left between them. CDR1 and CDR2 from the germline V gene are MDHEN and SYDVKM. The CDR3 has 15 amino acids. CDR3 protein: CASSKTTGPEETQYF. As DNA, the CDR3 is TGTGCCAGCAGTAAAACCACCGGCCCGGAGGAGACCCAGTACTTC.

The chain employs TRBV12-3 or TRBV12-4 and TRBJ1-1, with a possible D match to TRBD1 (6 bases). V gave up 2 bases and J gave up 5 bases, with 15 bases separating them. The CDR3 is 15 residues long. The chain's CDR3 is CASSLSAGVATEAFF. Written as DNA, the CDR3 is TGTGCCAGCAGTTTATCGGCAGGGGTTGCAACTGAAGCTTTCTTT.

This clonotype has at least ten counts. The V gene is TRBV18, the J gene TRBJ2-7; D may correspond to TRBD1 or TRBD2 (5 bases each). The CDR3 runs to 14 residues. The germline gives CDR1 KGHSH, CDR2 LQKENI. The V end was cut by 5 bases, the J end by 6 bases, with 17 bases between. CDR3 in amino acids: CASSRDGPDSEQYF. DNA of the CDR3: TGTGCCAGCTCAAGGGACGGGCCCGATTCCGAGCAGTACTTC.